What follows are 21 T cell receptor beta chains derived from one specimen sequenced in a study of blood T cell repertoires in COVID-19. The data were produced by immunoSEQ multiplex PCR, yet TCRdb's version contains in-frame clones alone and is incomplete. The sample includes hundreds of thousands of clones, around nine tenths seen only once; the top ten take about 10%. Sequenced sample: PBMCs or T cells enriched from blood (not recorded which). The source is a woman aged 50 to 60 who had recovered from COVID-19.

This chain connects TRBV7-9 to TRBJ2-3; 9 bases line up with TRBD2. V dropped 4 bases and J dropped 8; count of bases not matched to a gene: 10. The CDR3 totals 15 residues. CDR1 is SEHNR and CDR2 is FQNEAQ in the germline V gene (reference sequence). This chain's CDR3 is CASSSWALAGSTQYF. CDR3 nucleotide sequence: TGTGCCAGCAGCTCGTGGGCGCTAGCGGGGTCTACGCAGTATTTT.

This sequence joins TRBV6-5 and TRBJ1-1; 10 bases align to TRBD1. CDR3 length: 14 residues. Per germline, CDR1 MNHEY and CDR2 SVGAGI. The V segment lost 6 bases and the J segment 6 bases; nucleotides outside the gene matches: 7. CDR3 in amino acids: CASRNGDRGSEAFF. The CDR3 DNA sequence: TGTGCCAGCAGGAACGGGGACAGGGGATCTGAAGCTTTCTTT.

This chain joins TRBV11-3 and TRBJ2-1; D is uncertain. The CDR3 sequence is 15 residues long. Trimming stripped 2 bases from V and 6 bases from J, with 14 bases between. CDR1 is SGHNT and CDR2 is YENEEA in the germline V gene. CDR3 sequence reads: CASSLSSGFFNEQFF. For the CDR3, the DNA is TGTGCCAGCAGCTTATCTTCAGGATTCTTCAATGAGCAGTTCTTC.

The chain uses TRBV2 and TRBJ2-7; TRBD1 is a possible D gene (5 bases). Trimming left V 3 bases short and J 2 bases short, with 8 bases between. CDR1 and CDR2 from the germline V gene are SNHLY and FYNNEI. The CDR3 contains 13 residues. The CDR3: CASSDRVPYEQYF. CDR3 DNA sequence: TGTGCCAGCAGTGACAGGGTCCCCTACGAGCAGTACTTC.

The gene calls are TRBV21-1 and TRBJ1-2; the D call TRBD1 from the table was never checked on the DNA. TRBV21-1 is marked as a pseudogene. CDR3 length: 16 amino acids. In DNA form, the CDR3 reads TGTGCCAGCAGCGACGGGCGCAGGGGGCTAGGCTATGGCTACACCTTC. Its translation: CASSDGRRGLGYGYTF.

The genes are TRBV27 and TRBJ2-2; D may be TRBD1 (5 bases). The CDR3 runs 16 residues. Trimming took off 3 bases at V and 0 bases at J, with 11 bases between the two ends. Germline V CDR1 and CDR2: MNHEY, SMNVEV (reference sequence). CDR3: CASSLVGASNTGELFF. CDR3 DNA: TGTGCCAGCAGTTTGGTTGGGGCCTCGAACACCGGGGAGCTGTTTTTT.

The CDR3 region has the DNA TGTGCCAGCAGCTTATCACTCGATCAGCCCCAGCATTTT. Amino acids: CASSLSLDQPQHF. V gene TRBV5-8 combines with J gene TRBJ1-5, with D hard to call. Germline CDR1 reads SGHTS; CDR2 reads YDEGEE. The V end lost 2 bases, the J end lost 5 bases, and 8 bases lay between the germline ends. The CDR3 is 13 amino acids.

The gene calls are TRBV2 and TRBJ1-3, with TRBD1 as a possible D gene (6 bases). V dropped 6 bases and J dropped 7 bases, with 13 bases sitting between them. This CDR3 is 13 amino acids long. Germline V gene data show CDR1 as SNHLY and CDR2 as FYNNEI. DNA of the CDR3: TGTGCCAGCAGACGGACAGACCTGAACACCATATATTTT. Amino acid sequence: CASRRTDLNTIYF.

The chain is built from TRBV19 and TRBJ1-5; 7 bases match TRBD1. This CDR3 region has 16 residues. V lost 8 bases, J lost 2 bases, and 12 bases stayed unmatched. Germline V gene sequence: CDR1 LNHDA, CDR2 SQIVND (reference sequence). Written as DNA, the CDR3 is TGTGCCAGTTCTACGTCCCCTGGACAGGGCAATCAGCCCCAGCATTTT. Protein product: CASSTSPGQGNQPQHF.

The CDR3 DNA reads TGTGCCAGCTCACTCTATGTCTCAGGGTCCGGAAACACCATATATTTT. Amino acid sequence: CASSLYVSGSGNTIYF. The rearrangement joins TRBV18 to TRBJ1-3; possible D gene TRBD1, 5 bases. From germline, CDR1 is KGHSH and CDR2 LQKENI. The V gene lost 4 bases and the J gene lost 4 bases, with 17 bases spanning the gap. CDR3 size: 16 residues. Complete variable domain (other parts from reference TRBV18 and TRBJ1-3): NAGVMQNPRHLVRRRGQEARLRCSPMKGHSHVYWYRQLPEEGLKFMVYLQKENIIDESGMPKERFSAEFPKEGPSILRIQQVVRGDSAAYFCASSLYVSGSGNTIYFGEGSWLTVV.

The chain links TRBV27 to TRBJ2-3, with TRBD2 matching over 11 bases. This CDR3 is built from 16 residues. The V and J ends lost 6 bases and 7 bases, in that order; junction bases with no gene match: 12. In germline, CDR1 is MNHEY, CDR2 SMNVEV (reference sequence). CDR3 DNA sequence: TGTGCCAGCAGCAAGGGGGGTAGCGGGGGGGCGAATACGCAGTATTTT. It encodes CASSKGGSGGANTQYF.

The chain recombines TRBV6-5 with TRBJ1-2; D is possibly TRBD1 (6 bases). CDR3 length equals 13 residues. The germline V gene encodes CDR1 MNHEY and CDR2 SVGAGI. V gave up 4 bases and J gave up 4 bases, with 10 bases separating them. The DNA for the CDR3 is TGTGCCAGCAGTTTGGACAGCTCCTATGGCTACACCTTC. It yields the protein CASSLDSSYGYTF.

This clone has only one observation. The V gene is TRBV27, the J gene TRBJ1-2, with a possible D match to TRBD1 (6 bases). CDR1 and CDR2 (germline): MNHEY, SMNVEV (reference sequence). This CDR3 spans 15 amino acids. With 4 bases removed from V and 2 bases from J, the gap between germline ends came to 14 bases. The CDR3 region is CASSSPDRMNYGYTF. Written as DNA, the CDR3 is TGTGCCAGCAGTTCCCCGGACAGAATGAACTATGGCTACACCTTC.

In this sample, this clone turned up a few times. The rearrangement joins TRBV28 to TRBJ1-1, with 11 bases fitting TRBD1. CDR1 is MDHEN and CDR2 is SYDVKM in the germline V gene. The V gene end was trimmed by 2 bases and the J gene end by 4 bases; junction bases not matched to a gene: 6. The CDR3 runs 16 residues. The CDR3 nucleotides read TGTGCCAGCAGTTTACCGGACAGGGGGCGAGGCACTGAAGCTTTCTTT. It encodes CASSLPDRGRGTEAFF.

The rearrangement links TRBV18 to TRBJ1-2, with D unresolved. V lost 3 bases and J 0 bases, leaving 11 bases between the germline ends. Looked up from germline, CDR1 is KGHSH and CDR2 is LQKENI. CDR3 size: 15 residues. The CDR3 sequence is CASSPATAANYGYTF. DNA of the CDR3: TGTGCCAGCTCACCTGCAACCGCAGCTAACTATGGCTACACCTTC.

This chain joins TRBV7-2 and TRBJ1-2, with TRBD1 as a possible D gene (5 bases). The CDR3 has 20 residues. The V end was cut by 0 bases, the J end by 1 base, with 24 bases between. Germline CDR1 reads SGHTA; CDR2 reads FQGNSA. The CDR3 DNA follows: TGTGCCAGCAGCTTAGCGCTATCACAGGCCTACCCTAATCTTAACTATGGCTACACCTTC. Amino acid sequence: CASSLALSQAYPNLNYGYTF. The whole variable domain, remainder taken from reference TRBV7-2 and TRBJ1-2, is GAGVSQSPSNKVTEKGKDVELRCDPISGHTALYWYRQSLGQGLEFLIYFQGNSAPDKSGLPSDRFSAERTGGSVSTLTIQRTQQEDSAVYLCASSLALSQAYPNLNYGYTFGSGTRLTVV.

A single count supports this clone. The chain employs TRBV23-1 and TRBJ2-1, with 9 bases lining up with TRBD2. TRBV23-1 is treated as an ORF (open reading frame) with a function not yet certain. This CDR3 comprises 14 residues. With V trimmed by 3 bases and J by 6 bases, 3 bases remained unmatched. Here the CDR3 reads CASSQGGRANEQFF. CDR3 coding DNA: TGCGCCAGCAGTCAGGGCGGGAGGGCCAATGAGCAGTTCTTC.

V and J are TRBV30 and TRBJ2-7; the D gene is possibly TRBD1 (5 bases). The V end lost 4 bases, the J end lost 0 bases, and 10 bases lay between the germline ends. The CDR3 totals 13 residues. CDR1 is GTSNPN and CDR2 is SVGIG in the germline V gene (reference sequence). The CDR3 region is CAWTDKTSYEQYF. The CDR3 region has the DNA TGTGCCTGGACGGACAAGACCTCCTACGAGCAGTACTTC.

The V and J genes are TRBV20-1 and TRBJ2-7, with D tentatively TRBD2 (5 bases). Germline V gene data show CDR1 as DFQATT and CDR2 as SNEGSKA (reference sequence). With 3 bases removed from V and 4 bases from J, the gap between germline ends came to 13 bases. The CDR3 loop spans 13 amino acids. Written as DNA, the CDR3 is TGCAGTGCTAGTCGGGCTAGCTGGTACGAGCAGTACTTC. Protein product: CSASRASWYEQYF.

This clone was picked up a small number of times. The genes are TRBV4-1 and TRBJ1-6; no firm D call. Trimming pared 0 bases from V and 0 bases from J, leaving 9 bases between. This CDR3 comprises 17 residues. Germline lookup yields CDR1 MGHRA and CDR2 YSYEKL. CDR3 protein: CASSQDPGSSYNSPLHF. The CDR3 nucleotides are TGCGCCAGCAGCCAAGACCCGGGGAGCTCCTATAATTCACCCCTCCACTTT.

The V gene is TRBV7-2, the J gene TRBJ1-1, with a weak D call TRBD1 (5 bases). The length of the CDR3 is 12 residues. Trimming shortened V by 5 bases and J by 7 bases, and 11 bases separated the two germline ends. CDR1 is SGHTA and CDR2 is FQGNSA in the germline V gene. The CDR3: CASSPDSFEAFF. The CDR3 DNA follows: TGTGCCAGCAGCCCTGACAGTTTTGAAGCTTTCTTT.